This is a list of T cell receptor beta chains from one sample in a study of blood T cell repertoires in COVID-19. Data came from immunoSEQ multiplex PCR; TCRdb stores just in-frame clones and leaves some out. The table records approximately 80,000 clones, about 87% of them present only once. The source material was peripheral blood. These receptor sequences come from a human donor in a cohort sampled during active COVID-19. Each CDR3 is given with its conserved first and last residue. A D gene is named only where the DNA matches it firmly.

CDR3 protein	V gene	J gene	D gene
CAVGGPTGNTIYF	TRBV6-8	TRBJ1-3	-
CASSLYSHTEAFF	TRBV27	TRBJ1-1	-
CASGDRGQPAYF	TRBV5-8	TRBJ2-7	TRBD1
CASSSRLVAFF	TRBV6-5	TRBJ1-1	-
CASKGAGQGSYEQFF	TRBV27	TRBJ2-1	TRBD1
CASRGTGTVNTGELFF	TRBV5-5	TRBJ2-2	TRBD1
CASSQSSYEQYF	TRBV4-2	TRBJ2-7	-
CASSPQLRGVNEQFF	TRBV3-1/TRBV3-2	TRBJ2-1	-
CASSFRLAGSYEQYF	TRBV27	TRBJ2-7	TRBD2
CASSSGTGFGYTF	TRBV12-3/TRBV12-4	TRBJ1-2	TRBD1
CASSPSGGSSYEQYF	TRBV9	TRBJ2-7	TRBD2
CATSGRGDMWTEAFF	TRBV24-1	TRBJ1-1	-
CASSSTGRHEQFF	TRBV7-2	TRBJ2-1	-
CASSPSIAPGNEQFF	TRBV4-1	TRBJ2-1	-
CASSPGQGMRNEQFF	TRBV11-3	TRBJ2-1	TRBD1